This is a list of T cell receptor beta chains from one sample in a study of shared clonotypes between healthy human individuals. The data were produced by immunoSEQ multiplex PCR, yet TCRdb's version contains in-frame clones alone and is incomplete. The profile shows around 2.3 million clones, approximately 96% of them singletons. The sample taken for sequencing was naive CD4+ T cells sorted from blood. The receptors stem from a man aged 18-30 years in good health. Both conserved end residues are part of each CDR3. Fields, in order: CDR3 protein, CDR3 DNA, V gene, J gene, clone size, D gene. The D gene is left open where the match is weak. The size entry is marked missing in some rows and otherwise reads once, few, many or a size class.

CASSYLGQAIDEQYF,TGTGCCAGCAGCTACCTCGGACAGGCTATCGACGAGCAGTACTTC,TRBV7-8,TRBJ2-7,NA,TRBD1
CASSEPNRGDTQYF,TGTGCCAGCAGTGAGCCTAATCGGGGGGATACGCAGTATTTT,TRBV28,TRBJ2-3,NA,NA
CAWTGTGSTNTIYF,TGTGCCTGGACTGGGACAGGGTCGACAAACACCATATATTTT,TRBV30,TRBJ1-3,NA,TRBD1
CASEYPGANVLTF,TGTGCCAGTGAGTACCCTGGGGCCAACGTCCTGACTTTC,TRBV19,TRBJ2-6,NA,NA
CASSEPRAIQETQYF,TGTGCCAGCAGTGAACCCCGAGCAATCCAAGAGACCCAGTACTTC,TRBV25-1,TRBJ2-5,NA,NA
CASSLAAGAPYEQYF,TGCGCCAGCAGCTTGGCTGCGGGGGCGCCTTACGAGCAGTACTTC,TRBV5-1,TRBJ2-7,NA,NA
CASSYPGAPADNGYTF,TGTGCCAGCAGTTACCCAGGTGCCCCTGCTGACAATGGCTACACCTTC,TRBV6-6,TRBJ1-2,NA,NA
CASSEPGLGYNEQFF,TGTGCCAGCAGCGAACCGGGACTAGGGTACAATGAGCAGTTCTTC,TRBV11-2,TRBJ2-1,once,TRBD2
CASSQRPITYSNQPQHF,TGTGCCAGCAGCCAAAGGCCCATAACCTATAGCAATCAGCCCCAGCATTTT,TRBV4-2,TRBJ1-5,NA,NA
CASSEGGTQYF,TGTGCCAGCAGTGAAGGCGGTACGCAGTATTTT,TRBV6-1,TRBJ2-3,NA,NA
CAWSPNTGELFF,TGTGCCTGGAGTCCGAACACCGGGGAGCTGTTTTTT,TRBV30,TRBJ2-2,few,NA
CASSLGGTVNTEAFF,TGTGCCAGCAGTTTAGGAGGGACAGTGAACACTGAAGCTTTCTTT,TRBV27,TRBJ1-1,NA,TRBD1
CASSAVGGVNTEAFF,TGTGCCAGCAGTGCGGTGGGGGGAGTGAACACTGAAGCTTTCTTT,TRBV28,TRBJ1-1,NA,NA
CASSSGIGGEISGANVLTF,TGCGCCAGCAGCTCAGGGATAGGGGGAGAGATCTCTGGGGCCAACGTCCTGACTTTC,TRBV4-1,TRBJ2-6,NA,NA
CASSEGGMGEAFF,TGTGCCAGCAGTGAAGGGGGTATGGGTGAAGCTTTCTTT,TRBV2,TRBJ1-1,NA,NA
CASSLGGSINEQFF,TGTGCCAGCAGCCTCGGGGGGTCCATCAATGAGCAGTTCTTC,TRBV11-2,TRBJ2-1,NA,TRBD2
CASSSGVADYNEQFF,TGCGCCAGCAGCTCTGGGGTAGCGGACTACAATGAGCAGTTCTTC,TRBV5-1,TRBJ2-1,NA,NA
CASHGRGEEEKLFF,TGTGCCAGCCACGGGAGGGGGGAGGAAGAAAAACTGTTTTTT,TRBV28,TRBJ1-4,NA,NA
CASSLVGTAGREQYF,TGCGCCAGCAGCTTGGTCGGGACGGCGGGCCGCGAGCAGTACTTC,TRBV5-1,TRBJ2-7,once,NA
CASSRMGSSYEQYF,TGTGCCAGCAGCCGCATGGGCAGTTCCTACGAGCAGTACTTC,TRBV5-5,TRBJ2-7,NA,NA
CSGFIETQYF,TGCAGCGGCTTTATAGAGACCCAGTACTTC,TRBV20-1,TRBJ2-5,NA,NA
CASKRRRPYSNQPQHF,TGCGCCAGCAAAAGGAGGAGACCGTATAGCAATCAGCCCCAGCATTTT,TRBV5-1,TRBJ1-5,NA,NA